A single sample is the source of the 27 T cell receptor beta chains below, sequenced in a study of PD-L1 blockade in urothelial cancer. Only in-frame clones appear in the TCRdb table, and some are missing; sequencing was by immunoSEQ multiplex PCR. This sample has about 70,000 clones, with about 85% found just once. This specimen was PBMCs, taken around atezolizumab (anti-PD-L1) treatment. All receptors derive from a man aged 65 to 85 with urothelial cancer.

In DNA, the CDR3 is TGTGCCAGCAGCTTGGATGGAGCGGGGAGCACAGATACGCAGTATTTT. Translating gives CASSLDGAGSTDTQYF. This chain links TRBV5-4 with TRBJ2-3; 7 positions agree with TRBD2. V gave up 0 bases and J gave up 0 bases; unmatched junction bases: 4. Germline V CDR1 and CDR2: SGHNT, YYREEE (reference sequence). This CDR3 region has 16 residues.

This chain connects TRBV28 to TRBJ2-5, with a possible D match to TRBD2 (6 bases). The CDR3 extends over 13 amino acids. Trimming stripped 2 bases from V and 5 bases from J, with 9 bases between. Germline CDR1 is MDHEN and CDR2 is SYDVKM. The CDR3 sequence: CASSLGGVETQYF. The CDR3, as DNA: TGTGCCAGCAGTTTAGGAGGGGTGGAGACCCAGTACTTC.

This clone was picked up a small number of times. V gene TRBV5-1 combines with J gene TRBJ2-3, with TRBD2 matching over 8 bases. J was trimmed by 2 bases and V by 0 bases; bases with no gene match: 5. Germline CDR1 reads SGHRS; CDR2 reads YFSETQ. The CDR3 covers 16 residues. In DNA, the CDR3 is TGCGCCAGCAGCTTGGCGCTAGCGGGCCCCACAGATACGCAGTATTTT. It translates to CASSLALAGPTDTQYF.

The genes are TRBV6-6 and TRBJ1-2; 7 nucleotides align to TRBD1. Per germline, CDR1 MNHNY and CDR2 SVGAGI (reference sequence). V was clipped by 7 bases and J by 7 bases; unmatched bases: 9. The CDR3 has 13 amino acids. Here the CDR3 DNA reads TGTGCCAGCACCCCCGAGGGGGCGCTTGGCTACACCTTC. This sequence encodes CASTPEGALGYTF.

The genes are TRBV5-1 and TRBJ1-5; 8 nucleotides align to TRBD1. CDR1 and CDR2 (germline): SGHRS, YFSETQ. The CDR3 runs 15 residues. V lost 0 bases, J lost 7 bases, and 6 bases stayed unmatched. Here the CDR3 DNA reads TGCGCCAGCAGCTTGGATGGACAGGGAAGCCAGCCCCAGCATTTT. Residues: CASSLDGQGSQPQHF.

This clone was seen more than once but under ten times. This chain joins TRBV14 and TRBJ1-1, with 9 bases lining up with TRBD1. In germline, CDR1 is SGHDN, CDR2 FVKESK. After removal of 3 bases from V and 4 bases from J, the junction contained 0 bases not matched to a gene. The CDR3 totals 13 residues. The CDR3 nucleotides read TGTGCCAGCAGCCAGGGACAGGGCACTGAAGCTTTCTTT. Amino acid sequence: CASSQGQGTEAFF.

The V gene is TRBV1, the J gene TRBJ2-7; the D segment call TRBD2 is taken from the table without a DNA check. TRBV1 is a recognized pseudogene. The CDR3 length is 14 residues. CDR3 protein: CTSSQERGGYEQYF. CDR3 coding DNA: TGCACCAGCAGCCAAGAGCGGGGGGGCTACGAGCAGTACTTC.

V usage is TRBV9 and J usage is TRBJ2-3, with a tentative D call TRBD1 (6 bases). The germline V gene has CDR1 SGDLS and CDR2 YYNGEE. V gave up 3 bases and J gave up 1 base, with 9 bases separating them. This CDR3 has 14 amino acids. The CDR3 sequence: CASSGYRGTDTQYF. The CDR3 DNA reads as TGTGCCAGCAGCGGGTACAGGGGCACAGATACGCAGTATTTT.

The chain has TRBV6-5 and TRBJ2-7; 7 positions agree with TRBD1. The CDR3 sequence is 15 residues long. Germline assignment: CDR1 MNHEY and CDR2 SVGAGI. The trim removed 2 bases at V and 2 bases at J, leaving 6 bases unmatched. CDR3 sequence reads: CASSYLRDRPYEQYF. The DNA of the CDR3 is TGTGCCAGCAGTTACCTCCGGGACAGACCCTACGAGCAGTACTTC.

The CDR3: CASSTPGLAGVVEQYF. CDR3 nucleotide sequence: TGTGCCAGTAGTACACCGGGACTAGCGGGAGTAGTCGAGCAGTACTTC. The rearrangement links TRBV19 to TRBJ2-7; 14 bases line up with TRBD2. The germline V gene encodes CDR1 LNHDA and CDR2 SQIVND (reference sequence). V lost 4 bases to trimming and J lost 6 bases; unmatched junction nucleotides: 8. This CDR3 has 16 residues.

The J gene is TRBJ2-7, the V gene TRBV7-6; a weak D match, TRBD1 (6 bases). There are 14 residues in the CDR3. CDR1 is SGHVS and CDR2 is FNYEAQ in the germline V gene. V gave up 5 bases and J gave up 1 base, with 12 bases separating them. CDR3: CASSTQTGSYEQYF. CDR3 coding DNA: TGTGCCAGCAGCACCCAAACAGGGTCCTACGAGCAGTACTTC.

The genes are TRBV28 and TRBJ2-3; 7 bases are a match to TRBD2. V shed 3 bases and J 6 bases; nucleotides not matched to a gene: 6. Germline V gene data show CDR1 as MDHEN and CDR2 as SYDVKM. There are 14 residues in the CDR3. CDR3 region: CASSFLGGRDTQYF. The DNA of the CDR3 is TGTGCCAGCAGTTTCCTGGGGGGGAGGGATACGCAGTATTTT.

This rearrangement joins TRBV6-5 to TRBJ2-5; 9 nucleotides line up with TRBD1. Germline assignment: CDR1 MNHEY and CDR2 SVGAGI. CDR3 length equals 12 residues. V dropped 6 bases and J dropped 4; count of bases not matched to a gene: 0. The CDR3 coding sequence is TGTGCCAGCAGGGACAGGGGAGAGACCCAGTACTTC. Amino acid sequence: CASRDRGETQYF.

The V and J genes are TRBV28 and TRBJ2-3; TRBD2 aligns across 11 bases. Germline assignment: CDR1 MDHEN and CDR2 SYDVKM. Trimming removed 6 bases from V and 0 bases from J; junction bases left unmatched: 8. This CDR3 is 17 amino acids long. CDR3 sequence: CASSLTRLAGSTDTQYF. DNA of the CDR3: TGTGCCAGCAGCCTTACGAGACTAGCGGGGAGCACAGATACGCAGTATTTT.

V usage is TRBV28 and J usage is TRBJ1-5; no clear D gene. The CDR3 is made up of 15 amino acids. Trimming pared 6 bases from V and 1 base from J, leaving 13 bases between. Germline lookup yields CDR1 MDHEN and CDR2 SYDVKM. The CDR3 is CASSRPRPSNQPQHF. CDR3 nucleotide sequence: TGTGCCAGCAGCCGTCCTAGACCGAGCAATCAGCCCCAGCATTTT.

This chain joins TRBV2 and TRBJ1-1, with D perhaps matching TRBD1 (6 bases). The CDR3 is 13 amino acids. Germline assignment: CDR1 SNHLY and CDR2 FYNNEI. With 4 bases removed from V and 6 bases from J, the gap between germline ends came to 12 bases. This chain's CDR3 is CASSAGARAEAFF. As DNA, the CDR3 is TGTGCCAGCAGTGCAGGGGCGAGGGCTGAAGCTTTCTTT.

This chain connects TRBV11-2 to TRBJ2-1, with a possible D match to TRBD2 (6 bases). Trimming took 0 bases from V and 2 from J, leaving 11 bases between them. This CDR3 comprises 16 residues. Per germline, CDR1 SGHAT and CDR2 FQNNGV. CDR3 in amino acids: CASSLEQGLPYNEQFF. In DNA form, the CDR3 reads TGTGCCAGCAGCTTAGAGCAGGGACTCCCCTACAATGAGCAGTTCTTC.

V gene TRBV6-5 combines with J gene TRBJ1-4, with 8 bases fitting TRBD1. The germline V gene encodes CDR1 MNHEY and CDR2 SVGAGI. After removal of 4 bases from V and 6 bases from J, the junction contained 10 bases not matched to a gene. The CDR3 contains 16 residues. This CDR3 reads CASSSLRQGLHEKLFF. As DNA, the CDR3 is TGTGCCAGCAGTTCCCTCCGACAGGGGCTCCATGAAAAACTGTTTTTT.

V and J are TRBV18 and TRBJ2-2, with TRBD2 matching 10 bases. The V gene's germline CDR1 is KGHSH and CDR2 LQKENI. This CDR3 is 18 amino acids long. V was clipped by 0 bases and J by 5 bases; unmatched bases: 9. CDR3 sequence reads: CASSPPGSLAGVTGELFF. The CDR3 bases are TGTGCCAGCTCACCACCTGGGTCTCTAGCGGGAGTTACCGGGGAGCTGTTTTTT. The complete variable domain, with remaining parts taken from reference TRBV18 and TRBJ2-2, reads NAGVMQNPRHLVRRRGQEARLRCSPMKGHSHVYWYRQLPEEGLKFMVYLQKENIIDESGMPKERFSAEFPKEGPSILRIQQVVRGDSAAYFCASSPPGSLAGVTGELFFGEGSRLTVL.

This chain uses TRBV5-6 with TRBJ1-5; D possibly corresponds to TRBD1 (5 bases). In germline, CDR1 is SGHDT, CDR2 YYEEEE. V was trimmed by 1 base and J by 1 base, leaving 9 bases between them. The CDR3 is 15 amino acids. CDR3 protein: CASSLNRLSNQPQHF. The CDR3 DNA reads TGTGCCAGCAGCTTGAACAGGTTAAGCAATCAGCCCCAGCATTTT.

The chain combines TRBV7-9 with TRBJ2-7; D perhaps matches TRBD1 (6 bases). The CDR3 length is 14 residues. V lost 2 bases, J lost 5 bases, and 13 bases lay in between. Germline CDR1 SEHNR, CDR2 FQNEAQ (reference sequence). This CDR3 is CASSLPRDTHEQYF. CDR3 nucleotide sequence: TGTGCCAGCAGCTTACCCCGGGACACCCACGAGCAGTACTTC. Full variable domain (rest looked up from reference TRBV7-9 and TRBJ2-7): DTGVSQNPRHKITKRGQNVTFRCDPISEHNRLYWYRQTLGQGPEFLTYFQNEAQLEKSRLLSDRFSAERPKGSFSTLEIQRTEQGDSAMYLCASSLPRDTHEQYFGPGTRLTVT.

The gene calls are TRBV28 and TRBJ1-4; TRBD1 agrees at 7 bases. The CDR3 consists of 16 residues. Losses at the gene ends were 5 bases for V and 7 bases for J; bases not matched to a gene: 13. Germline V CDR1 and CDR2: MDHEN, SYDVKM. CDR3: CASSPTSTGWVEKLFF. The CDR3 coding sequence is TGTGCCAGCAGTCCTACCTCGACAGGGTGGGTTGAAAAACTGTTTTTT.

This chain uses TRBV19 with TRBJ1-1, with D perhaps TRBD1 (5 bases). The CDR3 has 14 residues. V was cut by 2 bases and J by 2 bases, with 9 bases left in between. CDR1 and CDR2 (germline): LNHDA, SQIVND (reference sequence). Here the CDR3 DNA reads TGTGCCAGTAGTATAATAGGACAAAACACTGAAGCTTTCTTT. Its translation is CASSIIGQNTEAFF. The variable domain in full, completed from reference TRBV19 and TRBJ1-1, reads DGGITQSPKYLFRKEGQNVTLSCEQNLNHDAMYWYRQDPGQGLRLIYYSQIVNDFQKGDIAEGYSVSREKKESFPLTVTSAQKNPTAFYLCASSIIGQNTEAFFGQGTRLTVV.

The table lists this clone with a few counts. The genes are TRBV11-2 and TRBJ2-2; 9 bases line up with TRBD1. The CDR3 spans 19 residues. V was clipped by 3 bases and J by 4 bases; unmatched bases: 15. Germline-derived CDR1 and CDR2 are SGHAT and FQNNGV. The CDR3 sequence: CASSFSIYRGRAFTGELFF. CDR3 coding DNA: TGTGCCAGCAGCTTCTCCATTTACAGGGGGCGCGCATTCACCGGGGAGCTGTTTTTT.

The V and J genes are TRBV5-4 and TRBJ2-1, with a tentative D call TRBD2 (7 bases). This CDR3 contains 15 residues. Per the germline V gene, CDR1 is SGHNT and CDR2 is YYREEE (reference sequence). Trimming left V 4 bases short and J 4 bases short, with 15 bases between. The CDR3 region has the DNA TGTGCCAGCAGCGCCGGGGGGCCGGGATACAATGAGCAGTTCTTC. Translated, it gives CASSAGGPGYNEQFF.

The chain is built from TRBV7-9 and TRBJ2-3; 13 bases are shared with TRBD2. The V segment lost 0 bases and the J segment 2 bases; nucleotides outside the gene matches: 2. The CDR3 length is 17 residues. CDR1 and CDR2 (germline): SEHNR, FQNEAQ (reference sequence). DNA of the CDR3: TGTGCCAGCAGCTTAGCGGGACTAGCGGGATCCACAGATACGCAGTATTTT. It is translated as CASSLAGLAGSTDTQYF.

The V gene is TRBV28, the J gene TRBJ2-3; 10 bases agree with TRBD2. The germline CDR1 and CDR2 sequences are MDHEN and SYDVKM. The length of the CDR3 is 17 residues. After removal of 4 bases from V and 0 bases from J, the junction contained 7 bases not matched to a gene. This chain's CDR3 is CASSSTGLAASTDTQYF. The CDR3 DNA is TGTGCCAGCAGTTCCACCGGACTAGCGGCTAGCACAGATACGCAGTATTTT.